The entry below describes one T cell receptor (beta chain). Its cognate antigen is unknown. Assay: immunoSEQ multiplex PCR; the TCRdb copy retains only in-frame clones and omits some. The table records approximately 12,000 clones, more than 40% of them present only once. These data belong to a study of siplizumab effects on memory and regulatory T cells. The mixed lymphocyte reaction cells underwent coculture at 37°C for six to seven days. The clonotype was recovered from a human donor in good health; the cells came from an allogeneic mixed lymphocyte reaction. Some clones in this sample may be carry-over from other donors' samples. Sequenced material: CFSE-low (dividing) CD8+ T cells sorted from an allogeneic mixed lymphocyte reaction.

The CDR3 DNA follows: TGTGCCAGCAGCTGGGGTGGGATTGAGCAGTACTTC. It is translated as CASSWGGIEQYF. The chain carries TRBV27 and TRBJ2-7; D gene ambiguous. V was clipped by 6 bases and J by 7 bases, with 13 bases between them. CDR3 length: 12 residues. Germline lookup yields CDR1 MNHEY and CDR2 SMNVEV (reference sequence).